The T cell receptor (beta chain) under discussion was sequenced for a study of cytomegalovirus exposure and HLA in healthy donors. Across the whole study: Clustering assigned about 79% of the approximately 400 genotyped donors to the Caucasian-associated ancestry cluster.

Only a few counts were recorded for this clone. Its antigen remains unknown. Healthy people donating bone marrow made up the donors. Primers included in the PCR were 60 Vbeta and 13 Jbeta primers. Sequencing was performed with immunoSEQ multiplex PCR; in TCRdb, only in-frame clones are kept and a portion is missing. The table lists 200,000 to 250,000 clones, about 81% of them singletons, with around 8% in the top ten. With V trimmed by 8 bases and J by 0 bases, 4 bases remained unmatched. The CDR3 is 14 amino acids. The germline V gene has CDR1 MNHNS and CDR2 SASEGT. General study results and limits: TRBV6-2, TRBV6-3 and some other V segments were excluded as indistinguishable.

The V gene is TRBV6-1, the J gene TRBJ2-1; the match to TRBD1 covers 7 bases. The sample consisted of PBMCs. The clonotype originates from a woman between 55 and 75 years old in good health and CMV-seropositive. CDR3 residues: CASGGQSSYNEQFF. The CDR3 nucleotides are TGTGCCAGCGGGGGACAGAGCTCCTACAATGAGCAGTTCTTC.